The 26 T cell receptor beta chains in this list originate from one sample, sequenced in a study of immune evolution from preneoplasia to lung adenocarcinoma. Generated by immunoSEQ multiplex PCR, the TCRdb table keeps only in-frame clones and is missing some. The sample includes about 21,000 clones, about 80% seen only once; the top ten take about 5.6%. Sample: FFPE invasive lung adenocarcinoma tissue. All receptors derive from a person between 55 and 70 years old with lung adenocarcinoma.

V and J are TRBV9 and TRBJ1-5; D is possibly TRBD1 (6 bases). V was cut by 0 bases and J by 5 bases, with 9 bases left in between. Germline V gives CDR1 SGDLS, CDR2 YYNGEE. The CDR3 spans 14 residues. CDR3: CASSVDAGDQPQHF. CDR3 coding DNA: TGTGCCAGCAGCGTAGACGCAGGGGATCAGCCCCAGCATTTT.

This sequence joins TRBV7-9 and TRBJ2-3, with D unresolved. Germline CDR1 and CDR2: SEHNR and FQNEAQ (reference sequence). This CDR3 is 14 amino acids long. Trimming removed 7 bases from V and 2 bases from J, with 13 bases in between. CDR3 DNA: TGTGCCAGCACACTCAGAGAACCCACAGATACGCAGTATTTT. It specifies CASTLREPTDTQYF.

The chain joins TRBV18 to TRBJ2-4; D is unresolved. CDR3 length: 13 residues. Germline loops: CDR1 KGHSH, CDR2 LQKENI. V lost 0 bases and J lost 6, with 6 bases in between. The CDR3 DNA is TGTGCCAGCTCACCACCACGCGGAAACATTCAGTACTTC. Amino acid sequence: CASSPPRGNIQYF.

This chain joins TRBV30 and TRBJ2-5; possible D gene TRBD2, 6 bases. This CDR3 is built from 14 residues. Trimming removed 0 bases from V and 5 bases from J, with 13 bases in between. Germline V gene data show CDR1 as GTSNPN and CDR2 as SVGIG (reference sequence). The CDR3 is CAWSVLREWETQYF. CDR3 nucleotides: TGTGCCTGGAGTGTACTTCGGGAGTGGGAGACCCAGTACTTC.

V and J are TRBV9 and TRBJ1-3, with D possibly being TRBD1 (6 bases). Trimming stripped 4 bases from V and 0 bases from J, with 11 bases between. This CDR3 spans 15 amino acids. Germline CDR1 is SGDLS and CDR2 is YYNGEE. CDR3 coding DNA: TGTGCCAGCAGCTCATCGGACAGCTCTGGAAACACCATATATTTT. This encodes CASSSSDSSGNTIYF.

This chain uses TRBV29-1 with TRBJ2-1, with 9 bases aligning to TRBD2. This CDR3 is built from 14 residues. J lost 9 bases, V lost 5 bases, and 11 bases had no gene match. The germline CDR1 and CDR2 sequences are SQVTM and ANQGSEA. Here the CDR3 reads CSVYGGSGSGEQFF. CDR3 nucleotide sequence: TGCAGCGTTTACGGGGGTAGCGGGAGTGGTGAGCAGTTCTTC.

This sequence joins TRBV7-8 and TRBJ1-1; 7 bases are a match to TRBD1. This CDR3 is built from 13 residues. Germline V gene sequence: CDR1 SGHVS, CDR2 FQNEAQ. With V trimmed by 5 bases and J by 2 bases, 2 bases remained unmatched. The CDR3 spells CASSQGGNTEAFF. The CDR3 coding sequence is TGTGCCAGCAGCCAGGGGGGAAACACTGAAGCTTTCTTT.

The J gene is TRBJ1-1, the V gene TRBV20-1; D perhaps matches TRBD1 (5 bases). Germline CDR1 and CDR2: DFQATT and SNEGSKA (reference sequence). V lost 6 bases and J lost 11, with 16 bases in between. This CDR3 region has 11 residues. CDR3 sequence reads: CSALRDSVAFF. The CDR3 nucleotides read TGCAGTGCCCTGCGGGACTCTGTGGCTTTCTTT.

This clone was observed a handful of times. The chain couples TRBV30 to TRBJ1-2; D not certain. The CDR3 runs to 14 residues. The V end lost 0 bases, the J end lost 5 bases, and 13 bases lay between the germline ends. Germline V gives CDR1 GTSNPN, CDR2 SVGIG (reference sequence). DNA of the CDR3: TGTGCCTGGAGTGTGGGCCGAGGATCTTATGGCTACACCTTC. The encoded protein is CAWSVGRGSYGYTF.

This chain links TRBV30 with TRBJ1-5; the D gene is possibly TRBD1 (5 bases). The CDR3 is 14 residues long. With 0 bases removed from V and 4 bases from J, the gap between germline ends came to 10 bases. CDR1 and CDR2 (germline): GTSNPN, SVGIG (reference sequence). For the CDR3, the DNA is TGTGCCTGGAGTGTCTCAGGGAGTAATCAGCCCCAGCATTTT. It is translated as CAWSVSGSNQPQHF.

CDR3 sequence (DNA): TGTGCCAGCAGTGACCACTATAGCAATCAGCCCCAGCATTTT. Its protein is CASSDHYSNQPQHF. The V call is TRBV2, the J call TRBJ1-5; D unresolved. The CDR3 loop spans 14 amino acids. The V end lost 3 bases, the J end lost 0 bases, and 6 bases lay between the germline ends. Germline loops: CDR1 SNHLY, CDR2 FYNNEI.

This clone was recorded only once. V and J are TRBV5-1 and TRBJ1-1; unclear D gene. The V end lost 2 bases, the J end lost 0 bases, and 8 bases lay between the germline ends. Looked up from germline, CDR1 is SGHRS and CDR2 is YFSETQ. The CDR3 length is 14 residues. The CDR3 nucleotides read TGCGCCAGCAGCTTAAACGGAATGAACACTGAAGCTTTCTTT. It encodes CASSLNGMNTEAFF.

This chain links TRBV10-2 with TRBJ2-7; perhaps TRBD2 as D (6 bases). The length of the CDR3 is 15 residues. Germline V gene data show CDR1 as WSHSY and CDR2 as SAAADI. Trimming took off 2 bases at V and 1 base at J, with 12 bases between the two ends. The CDR3 is CASSEGGRRSYEQYF. Written as DNA, the CDR3 is TGCGCCAGCAGTGAGGGTGGGAGGCGGTCCTACGAGCAGTACTTC.

This rearrangement joins TRBV6-5 to TRBJ1-5; tentative D call: TRBD1 (5 bases). The ends were cut back, 8 bases at V and 5 bases at J, with 13 bases in the middle. This CDR3 region has 13 residues. Germline V lookup: CDR1 MNHEY, CDR2 SVGAGI. CDR3 bases: TGTGCCAGCCGGGGGGGGGACTATCAGCCCCAGCATTTT. Translation: CASRGGDYQPQHF.

The V call is TRBV4-1, the J call TRBJ2-3; TRBD1 aligns across 10 bases. This CDR3 comprises 15 residues. Germline CDR1 reads MGHRA; CDR2 reads YSYEKL. Germline trimming cut 1 base from V and 7 bases from J; bases unmatched to any gene: 5. DNA of the CDR3: TGCGCCAGCAGCCAAGGACAGGGGGCTGTGAATACGCAGTATTTT. It specifies CASSQGQGAVNTQYF.

This clone is a singleton in its sample. The gene calls are TRBV28 and TRBJ2-1; D may be TRBD1 (6 bases). Germline V lookup: CDR1 MDHEN, CDR2 SYDVKM. V shed 5 bases and J shed 4 bases, with 15 bases lying between them. The CDR3 length is 15 residues. The CDR3 region has the DNA TGTGCCAGCAGTCGGGGCGGACAGTTTTACAATGAGCAGTTCTTC. It encodes CASSRGGQFYNEQFF.

The chain employs TRBV10-1 and TRBJ1-5; D unclear. V shed 3 bases and J shed 5 bases, with 8 bases lying between them. The germline CDR1 and CDR2 sequences are WNHNN and SYGVQD (reference sequence). This CDR3 contains 13 residues. This chain's CDR3 is CASSEGLDQPQHF. CDR3 coding DNA: TGCGCCAGCAGTGAAGGATTGGATCAGCCCCAGCATTTT.

This clone was seen only a few times. This chain connects TRBV5-1 to TRBJ2-4; D gene unclear. This CDR3 comprises 16 residues. Between the trimmed V and J ends, which lost 0 bases and 7 bases, there was a span of 17 bases. The germline V gene has CDR1 SGHRS and CDR2 YFSETQ. CDR3: CASSLVIAGVGNIQYF. CDR3 in DNA: TGCGCCAGCAGCTTGGTGATCGCTGGGGTTGGGAACATTCAGTACTTC.

The chain employs TRBV5-5 and TRBJ2-3; 9 nucleotides match TRBD1. In germline, CDR1 is SGHKS, CDR2 YYEKEE (reference sequence). The CDR3 is 14 amino acids. Germline trimming cut 9 bases from V and 5 bases from J; bases unmatched to any gene: 10. CDR3 amino acids: CANSLQGAGDTQYF. DNA for the CDR3: TGTGCCAACAGTTTACAGGGGGCAGGAGATACGCAGTATTTT.

This clone was detected a few times. The CDR3 loop reads CASKGQLSYEQYF. Here the CDR3 DNA reads TGTGCCAGCAAGGGACAGCTCTCCTACGAGCAGTACTTC. The chain combines TRBV19 with TRBJ2-7, with 7 bases aligning to TRBD1. CDR3 length: 13 amino acids. J gave up 0 bases and V 9 bases, and 5 bases lay outside the gene matches. Germline CDR1 LNHDA, CDR2 SQIVND (reference sequence).

This chain connects TRBV11-2 to TRBJ2-7; 11 nucleotides agree with TRBD2. The V segment lost 2 bases and the J segment 1 base; nucleotides outside the gene matches: 1. This CDR3 has 15 residues. CDR1 is SGHAT and CDR2 is FQNNGV in the germline V gene. This chain's CDR3 is CASSLRLAGSYEQYF. CDR3 bases: TGTGCCAGCAGCTTAAGACTAGCGGGGTCCTACGAGCAGTACTTC. Combining the CDR3 with reference TRBV11-2 and TRBJ2-7 gives the whole variable domain EAGVAQSPRYKIIEKRQSVAFWCNPISGHATLYWYQQILGQGPKLLIQFQNNGVVDDSQLPKDRFSAERLKGVDSTLKIQPAKLEDSAVYLCASSLRLAGSYEQYFGPGTRLTVT.

J is TRBJ2-5 and V is TRBV11-3; no firm D call. The V gene's germline CDR1 is SGHNT and CDR2 YENEEA. Trimming pared 2 bases from V and 4 bases from J, leaving 8 bases between. This CDR3 is 13 amino acids long. DNA of the CDR3: TGTGCCAGCAGCTTAAAACAGACAGAGACCCAGTACTTC. Translating it yields CASSLKQTETQYF.

This clone was seen just once. This chain links TRBV19 with TRBJ1-3, with 7 bases aligning to TRBD1. Per the germline V gene, CDR1 is LNHDA and CDR2 is SQIVND (reference sequence). J lost 0 bases, V lost 9 bases, and 5 bases had no gene match. This CDR3 has 14 residues. CDR3 coding DNA: TGTGCCAGCCGTAACAGGGGCTCTGGAAACACCATATATTTT. Its translation is CASRNRGSGNTIYF.

The chain links TRBV29-1 to TRBJ2-7; 8 bases map to TRBD1. The trim removed 8 bases at V and 4 bases at J, leaving 7 bases unmatched. Germline V gene lookup returns CDR1 SQVTM and CDR2 ANQGSEA. The CDR3 has 12 amino acids. The CDR3 DNA reads as TGCAGCACCAGGACAGGGTTTTACGAGCAGTACTTC. It translates to CSTRTGFYEQYF.

The chain's CDR3 is CASSLPGTGVFETQYF. The CDR3 DNA reads TGTGCCAGCTCACTGCCCGGAACAGGGGTCTTCGAGACCCAGTACTTC. The rearrangement links TRBV18 to TRBJ2-5; TRBD1 matches 7 bases. The J segment lost 5 bases and the V segment lost 4 bases, leaving 13 bases of the junction unmatched. Per the germline V gene, CDR1 is KGHSH and CDR2 is LQKENI. CDR3 length: 16 amino acids. Together with reference TRBV18 and TRBJ2-5, the CDR3 gives the full variable domain: NAGVMQNPRHLVRRRGQEARLRCSPMKGHSHVYWYRQLPEEGLKFMVYLQKENIIDESGMPKERFSAEFPKEGPSILRIQQVVRGDSAAYFCASSLPGTGVFETQYFGPGTRLLVL.

With respect to this clone: This sample also contains other DNA sequences that code for the same CDR3. The CDR3 here is CASSLTGQDNEQFF. In DNA form, the CDR3 reads TGTGCCAGCTCCCTTACTGGACAGGACAATGAGCAGTTCTTC. V usage is TRBV18 and J usage is TRBJ2-1, with 7 bases matching TRBD1. CDR1 and CDR2 (germline): KGHSH, LQKENI. This CDR3 has 14 residues. V was clipped by 6 bases and J by 5 bases; unmatched bases: 7.